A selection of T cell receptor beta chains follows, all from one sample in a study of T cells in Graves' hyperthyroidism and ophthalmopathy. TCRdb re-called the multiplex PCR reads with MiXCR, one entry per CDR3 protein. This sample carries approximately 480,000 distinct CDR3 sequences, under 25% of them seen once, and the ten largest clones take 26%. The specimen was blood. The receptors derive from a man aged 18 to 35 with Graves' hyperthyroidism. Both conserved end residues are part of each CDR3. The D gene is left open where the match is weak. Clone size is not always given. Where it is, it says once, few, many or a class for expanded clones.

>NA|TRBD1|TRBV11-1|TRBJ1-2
CASSYLGQIFNYGYTF
TGTGCCAGCAGTTATCTGGGACAGATCTTTAACTATGGCTACACCTTC
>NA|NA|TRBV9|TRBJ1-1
CASSVESHRVNTEAFF
TGTGCCAGCAGCGTAGAGTCCCACAGGGTCAACACTGAAGCTTTCTTT
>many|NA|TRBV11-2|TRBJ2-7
CASSLEPGRGLSYEQYF
TGTGCCAGCAGCTTAGAACCGGGCCGAGGCCTCTCCTACGAGCAGTACTTC
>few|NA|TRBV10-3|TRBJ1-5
CAISESRGDSNQPQHF
TGTGCCATCAGTGAGTCGAGAGGGGATAGCAATCAGCCCCAGCATTTT
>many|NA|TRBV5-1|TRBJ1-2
CASSWGSPDYGYTF
TGCGCCAGCAGCTGGGGGTCACCAGACTATGGCTACACCTTC
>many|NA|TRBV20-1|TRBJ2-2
CSARGMDRTSTGELFF
TGCAGTGCTAGGGGGATGGACCGAACGAGCACCGGGGAGCTGTTTTTT
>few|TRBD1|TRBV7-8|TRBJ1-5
CASSPQGARQPQHF
TGTGCCAGCAGCCCCCAGGGGGCACGGCAGCCCCAGCATTTT
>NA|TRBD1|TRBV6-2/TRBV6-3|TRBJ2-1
CASSSSGDRGLHEQFF
TGTGCCAGCAGTTCATCCGGGGACAGGGGGCTCCATGAGCAGTTCTTC
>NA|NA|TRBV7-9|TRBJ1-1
CASSFDQGGEAFF
TGTGCCAGCAGCTTCGACCAGGGTGGTGAAGCTTTCTTT
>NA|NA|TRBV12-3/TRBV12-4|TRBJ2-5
CASSLGDRETQYF
TGTGCCAGCAGCTTAGGGGATCGGGAGACCCAGTACTTC
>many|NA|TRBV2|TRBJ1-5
CASRDGGAQHF
TGTGCCAGCAGGGATGGTGGGGCCCAGCATTTT
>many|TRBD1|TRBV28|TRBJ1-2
CASSPDTGAYGYTF
TGTGCCAGCAGTCCGGACACAGGGGCCTATGGCTACACCTTC
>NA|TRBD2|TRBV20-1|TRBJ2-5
CSAFSGGHQETQYF
TGCAGTGCTTTTAGCGGGGGCCATCAAGAGACCCAGTACTTC
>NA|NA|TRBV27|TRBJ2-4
CASASAWRAKNIQYF
TGTGCCAGCGCGTCGGCCTGGAGGGCCAAAAACATTCAGTACTTC
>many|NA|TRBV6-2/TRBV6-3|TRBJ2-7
CASMAGYEQYF
TGTGCCAGCATGGCAGGCTACGAGCAGTACTTC
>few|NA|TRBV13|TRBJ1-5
CASSLGSPGRGNQPQHF
TGTGCCAGCAGCTTAGGCTCCCCGGGGAGGGGGAATCAGCCCCAGCATTTT
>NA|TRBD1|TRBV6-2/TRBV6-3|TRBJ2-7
CASSSGQEDQWGEQYF
TGTGCCAGCAGTTCAGGACAGGAGGACCAATGGGGCGAGCAGTACTTC
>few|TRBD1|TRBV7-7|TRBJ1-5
CASSLEGTGWDQPQHF
TGTGCTAGCAGCTTAGAAGGGACAGGGTGGGATCAGCCCCAGCATTTT
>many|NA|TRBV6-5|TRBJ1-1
CASSYSAPINTEAFF
TGTGCCAGCAGTTACTCTGCGCCGATAAACACTGAAGCTTTCTTT
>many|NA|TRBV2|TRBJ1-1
CASSFKNTEAFF
TGTGCCAGCTCCTTCAAAAACACTGAAGCTTTCTTT
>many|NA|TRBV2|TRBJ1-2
CASSLQPGTPGPYGYTF
TGTGCCAGCAGCCTACAACCAGGGACGCCCGGACCCTATGGCTACACCTTC